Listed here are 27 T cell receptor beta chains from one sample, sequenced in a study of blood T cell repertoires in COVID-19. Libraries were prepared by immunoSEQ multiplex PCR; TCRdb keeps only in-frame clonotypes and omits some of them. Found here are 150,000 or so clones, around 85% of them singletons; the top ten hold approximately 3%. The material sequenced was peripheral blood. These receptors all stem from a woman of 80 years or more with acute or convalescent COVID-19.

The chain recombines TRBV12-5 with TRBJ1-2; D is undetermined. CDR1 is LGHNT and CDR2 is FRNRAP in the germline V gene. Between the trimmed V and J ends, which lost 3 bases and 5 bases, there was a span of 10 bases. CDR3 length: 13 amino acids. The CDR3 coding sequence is TGTGCTAGTGGTTTAACTAACCTATATGGCTACACCTTC. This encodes CASGLTNLYGYTF. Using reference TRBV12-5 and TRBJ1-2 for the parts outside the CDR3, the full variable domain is DARVTQTPRHKVTEMGQEVTMRCQPILGHNTVFWYRQTMMQGLELLAYFRNRAPLDDSGMPKDRFSAEMPDATLATLKIQPSEPRDSAVYFCASGLTNLYGYTFGSGTRLTVV.

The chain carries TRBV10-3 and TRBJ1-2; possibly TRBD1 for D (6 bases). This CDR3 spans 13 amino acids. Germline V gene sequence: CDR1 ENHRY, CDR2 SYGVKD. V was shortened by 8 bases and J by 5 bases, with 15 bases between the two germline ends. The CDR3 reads CAIATGRGYGYTF. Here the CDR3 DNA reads TGTGCCATCGCCACTGGCAGGGGTTATGGCTACACCTTC.

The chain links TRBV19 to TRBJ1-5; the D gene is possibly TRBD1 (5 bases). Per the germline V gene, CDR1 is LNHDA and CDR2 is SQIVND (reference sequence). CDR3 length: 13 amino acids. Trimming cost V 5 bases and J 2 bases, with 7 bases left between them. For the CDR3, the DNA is TGTGCCAGTAGTGGAGGGGGCAATCAGCCCCAGCATTTT. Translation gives CASSGGGNQPQHF.

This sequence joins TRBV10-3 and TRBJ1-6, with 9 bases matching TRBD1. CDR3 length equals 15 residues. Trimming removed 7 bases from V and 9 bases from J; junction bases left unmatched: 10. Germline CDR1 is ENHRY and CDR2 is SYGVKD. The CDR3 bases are TGTGCCATCAACCAGTCGGGACAGGGCGTTTCACCCCTCCACTTT. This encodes CAINQSGQGVSPLHF.

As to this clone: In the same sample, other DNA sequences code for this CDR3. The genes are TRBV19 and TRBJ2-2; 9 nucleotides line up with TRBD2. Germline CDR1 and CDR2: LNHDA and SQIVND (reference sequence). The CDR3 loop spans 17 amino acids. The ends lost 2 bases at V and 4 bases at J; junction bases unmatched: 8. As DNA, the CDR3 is TGTGCCAGTAGTATAAGGAGGCGGGGGGGCAGCACCGGGGAGCTGTTTTTT. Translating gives CASSIRRRGGSTGELFF. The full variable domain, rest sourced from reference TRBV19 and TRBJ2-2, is DGGITQSPKYLFRKEGQNVTLSCEQNLNHDAMYWYRQDPGQGLRLIYYSQIVNDFQKGDIAEGYSVSREKKESFPLTVTSAQKNPTAFYLCASSIRRRGGSTGELFFGEGSRLTVL.

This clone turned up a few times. CDR3 protein: CASSLRGGGDNEQFF. CDR3 DNA: TGCGCCAGCAGCTTGAGGGGCGGGGGGGACAATGAGCAGTTCTTC. The V and J genes are TRBV5-1 and TRBJ2-1; TRBD2 agrees at 9 bases. V trimming: 1 base; J trimming: 5 bases; junction bases outside the gene matches: 4. Germline CDR1 is SGHRS and CDR2 is YFSETQ. This CDR3 spans 15 amino acids.

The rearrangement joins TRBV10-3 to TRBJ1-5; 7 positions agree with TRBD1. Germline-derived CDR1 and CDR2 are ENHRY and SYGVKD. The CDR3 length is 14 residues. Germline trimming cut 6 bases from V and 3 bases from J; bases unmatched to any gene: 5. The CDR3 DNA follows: TGTGCCATCAGCCCCGACAGGGCCAATCAGCCCCAGCATTTT. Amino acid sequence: CAISPDRANQPQHF.

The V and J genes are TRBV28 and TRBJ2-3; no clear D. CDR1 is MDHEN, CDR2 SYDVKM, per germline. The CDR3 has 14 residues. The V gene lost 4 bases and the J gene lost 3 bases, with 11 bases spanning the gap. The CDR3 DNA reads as TGTGCCAGCAGTTCCATTCCTCGGACAGATACGCAGTATTTT. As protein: CASSSIPRTDTQYF.

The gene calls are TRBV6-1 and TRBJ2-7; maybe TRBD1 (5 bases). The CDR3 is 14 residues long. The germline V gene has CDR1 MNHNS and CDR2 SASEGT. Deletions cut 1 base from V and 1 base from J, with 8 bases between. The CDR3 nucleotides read TGTGCCAGCAGTGAAGGACAGTCTTCCTACGAGCAGTACTTC. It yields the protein CASSEGQSSYEQYF.

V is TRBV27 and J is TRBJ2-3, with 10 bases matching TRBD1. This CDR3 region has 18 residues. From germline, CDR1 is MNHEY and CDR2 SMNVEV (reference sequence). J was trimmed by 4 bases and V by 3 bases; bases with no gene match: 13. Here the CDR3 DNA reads TGTGCCAGCAGTTTGAGGGGACAGGGGCCTCCTCGGCCAGATACGCAGTATTTT. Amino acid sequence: CASSLRGQGPPRPDTQYF.

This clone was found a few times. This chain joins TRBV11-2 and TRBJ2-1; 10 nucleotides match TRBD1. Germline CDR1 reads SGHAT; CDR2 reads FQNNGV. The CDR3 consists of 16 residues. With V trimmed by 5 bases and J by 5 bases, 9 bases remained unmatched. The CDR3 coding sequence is TGTGCCAGCAGCCGAACCGGGACAGGGGCCAACAATGAGCAGTTCTTC. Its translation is CASSRTGTGANNEQFF.

The CDR3 loop reads CASSLGTGRGQPQHF. In nucleotides, the CDR3 is TGTGCCAGCAGTTTAGGGACAGGGCGGGGTCAGCCCCAGCATTTT. The rearrangement joins TRBV27 to TRBJ1-5; 9 positions match TRBD1. The trim removed 2 bases at V and 6 bases at J, leaving 5 bases unmatched. The CDR3 loop spans 15 amino acids. Germline loops: CDR1 MNHEY, CDR2 SMNVEV (reference sequence).

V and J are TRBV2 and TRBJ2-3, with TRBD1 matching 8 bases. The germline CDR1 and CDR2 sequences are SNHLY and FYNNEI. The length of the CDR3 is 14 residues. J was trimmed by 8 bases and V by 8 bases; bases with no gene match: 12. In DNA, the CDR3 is TGTGCCAGCGTACAGGACAGGGCGGGTGGTACGCAGTATTTT. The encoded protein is CASVQDRAGGTQYF.

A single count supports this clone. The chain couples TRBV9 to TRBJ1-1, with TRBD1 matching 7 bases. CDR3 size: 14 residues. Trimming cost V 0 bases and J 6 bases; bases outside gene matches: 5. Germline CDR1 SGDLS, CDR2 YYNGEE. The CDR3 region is CASSVATTGSEAFF. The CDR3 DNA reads TGTGCCAGCAGCGTAGCTACGACAGGGTCTGAAGCTTTCTTT. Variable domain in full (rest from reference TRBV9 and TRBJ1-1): DSGVTQTPKHLITATGQRVTLRCSPRSGDLSVYWYQQSLDQGLQFLIQYYNGEERAKGNILERFSAQQFPDLHSELNLSSLELGDSALYFCASSVATTGSEAFFGQGTRLTVV.

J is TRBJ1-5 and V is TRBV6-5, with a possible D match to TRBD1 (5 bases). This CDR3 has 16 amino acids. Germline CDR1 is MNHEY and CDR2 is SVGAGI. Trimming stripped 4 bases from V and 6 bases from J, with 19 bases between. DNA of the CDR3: TGTGCCAGCAGTTCTACGGGTTGGGGGGAAGGTCAGCCCCAGCATTTT. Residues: CASSSTGWGEGQPQHF.

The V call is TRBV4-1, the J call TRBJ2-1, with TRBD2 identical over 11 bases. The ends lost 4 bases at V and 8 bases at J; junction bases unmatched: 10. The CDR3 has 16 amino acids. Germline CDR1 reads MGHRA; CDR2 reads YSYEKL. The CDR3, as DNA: TGCGCCAGCAGCCCCCGTTATAGCGGGGGGGTCGATGAGCAGTTCTTC. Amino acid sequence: CASSPRYSGGVDEQFF.

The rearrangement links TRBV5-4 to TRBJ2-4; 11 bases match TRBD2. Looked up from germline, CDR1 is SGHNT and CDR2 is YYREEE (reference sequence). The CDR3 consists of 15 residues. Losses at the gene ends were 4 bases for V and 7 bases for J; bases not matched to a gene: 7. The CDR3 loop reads CASSQGTSGRNIQYF. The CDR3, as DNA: TGTGCCAGCAGCCAAGGGACTAGCGGTAGGAACATTCAGTACTTC.

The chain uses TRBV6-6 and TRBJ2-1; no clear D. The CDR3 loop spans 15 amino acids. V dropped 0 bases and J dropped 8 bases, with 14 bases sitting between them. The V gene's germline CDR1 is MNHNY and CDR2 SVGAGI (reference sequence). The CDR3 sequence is CASSYSPRSRYEQFF. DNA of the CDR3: TGTGCCAGCAGTTACTCGCCCCGTTCTCGGTATGAGCAGTTCTTC.

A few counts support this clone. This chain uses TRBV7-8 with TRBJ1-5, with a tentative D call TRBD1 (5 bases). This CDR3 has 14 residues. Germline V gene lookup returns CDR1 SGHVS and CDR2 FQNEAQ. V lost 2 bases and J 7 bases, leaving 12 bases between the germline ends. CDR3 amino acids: CASSLSGGWQPQHF. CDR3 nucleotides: TGTGCCAGCAGCTTAAGCGGGGGATGGCAGCCCCAGCATTTT.

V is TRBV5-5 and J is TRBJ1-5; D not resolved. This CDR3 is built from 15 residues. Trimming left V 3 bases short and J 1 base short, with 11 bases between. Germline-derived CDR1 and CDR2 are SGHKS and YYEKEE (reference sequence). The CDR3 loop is CASSSDLSSNQPQHF. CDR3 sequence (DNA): TGTGCCAGCAGCTCCGATCTATCGAGCAATCAGCCCCAGCATTTT.

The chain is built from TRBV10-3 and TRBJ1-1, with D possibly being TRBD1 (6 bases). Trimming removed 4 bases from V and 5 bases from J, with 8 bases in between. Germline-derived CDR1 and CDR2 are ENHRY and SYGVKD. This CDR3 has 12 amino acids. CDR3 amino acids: CAISVGATEAFF. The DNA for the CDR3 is TGTGCCATCAGTGTGGGGGCAACTGAAGCTTTCTTT.

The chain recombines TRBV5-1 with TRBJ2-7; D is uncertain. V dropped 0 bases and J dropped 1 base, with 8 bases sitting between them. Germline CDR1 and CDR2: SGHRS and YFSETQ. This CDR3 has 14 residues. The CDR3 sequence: CASSLGPGSYEQYF. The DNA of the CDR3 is TGCGCCAGCAGCTTGGGGCCGGGTTCCTACGAGCAGTACTTC. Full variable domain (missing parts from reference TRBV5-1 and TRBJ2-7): KAGVTQTPRYLIKTRGQQVTLSCSPISGHRSVSWYQQTPGQGLQFLFEYFSETQRNKGNFPGRFSGRQFSNSRSEMNVSTLELGDSALYLCASSLGPGSYEQYFGPGTRLTVT.

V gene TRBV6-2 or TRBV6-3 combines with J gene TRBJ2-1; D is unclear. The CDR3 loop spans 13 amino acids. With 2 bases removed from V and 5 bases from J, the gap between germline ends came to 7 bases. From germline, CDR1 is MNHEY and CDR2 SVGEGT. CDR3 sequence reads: CASSYLLHNEQFF. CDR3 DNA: TGTGCCAGCAGTTACCTCCTCCACAATGAGCAGTTCTTC.

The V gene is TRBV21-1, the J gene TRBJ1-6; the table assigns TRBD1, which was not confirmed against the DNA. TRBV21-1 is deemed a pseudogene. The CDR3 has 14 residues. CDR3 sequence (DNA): TGTGCCAGTTACACCTCAGGGAATAATTCACCCCTCCACTTT. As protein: CASYTSGNNSPLHF.

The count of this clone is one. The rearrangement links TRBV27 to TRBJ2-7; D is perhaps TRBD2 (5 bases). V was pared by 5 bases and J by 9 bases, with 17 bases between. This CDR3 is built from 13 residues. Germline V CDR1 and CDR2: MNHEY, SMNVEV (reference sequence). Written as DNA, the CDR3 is TGTGCCAGCAGTCGACTGGACTCTCCGGGGCAGTACTTC. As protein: CASSRLDSPGQYF.

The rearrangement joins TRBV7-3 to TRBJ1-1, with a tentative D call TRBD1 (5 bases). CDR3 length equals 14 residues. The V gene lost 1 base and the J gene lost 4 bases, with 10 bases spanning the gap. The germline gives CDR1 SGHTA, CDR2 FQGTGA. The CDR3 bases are TGTGCCAGCAGCTTAATGCTGGGGGGCACTGAAGCTTTCTTT. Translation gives CASSLMLGGTEAFF.

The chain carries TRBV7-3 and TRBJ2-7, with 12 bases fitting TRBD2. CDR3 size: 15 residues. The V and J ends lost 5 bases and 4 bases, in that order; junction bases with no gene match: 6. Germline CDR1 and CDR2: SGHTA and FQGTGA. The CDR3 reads CASSPSGGAHYEQYF. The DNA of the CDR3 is TGTGCCAGCAGCCCTAGCGGGGGGGCCCATTACGAGCAGTACTTC.